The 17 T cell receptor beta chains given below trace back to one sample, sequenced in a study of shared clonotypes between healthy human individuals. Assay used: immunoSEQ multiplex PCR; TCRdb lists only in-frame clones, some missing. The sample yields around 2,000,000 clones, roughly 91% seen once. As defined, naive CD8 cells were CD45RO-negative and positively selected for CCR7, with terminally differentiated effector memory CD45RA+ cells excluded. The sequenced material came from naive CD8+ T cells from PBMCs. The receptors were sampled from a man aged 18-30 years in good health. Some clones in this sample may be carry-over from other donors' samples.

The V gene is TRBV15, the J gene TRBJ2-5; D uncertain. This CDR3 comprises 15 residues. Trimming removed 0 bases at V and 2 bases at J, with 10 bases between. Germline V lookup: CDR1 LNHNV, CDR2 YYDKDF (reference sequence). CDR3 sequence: CATSREQTVQETQYF. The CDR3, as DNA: TGTGCCACCAGCAGAGAACAGACGGTTCAAGAGACCCAGTACTTC.

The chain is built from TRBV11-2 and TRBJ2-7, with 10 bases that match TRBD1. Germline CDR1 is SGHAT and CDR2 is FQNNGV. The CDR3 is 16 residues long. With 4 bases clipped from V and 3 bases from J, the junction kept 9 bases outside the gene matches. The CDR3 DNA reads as TGTGCCAGCAGCTCCGGACCCGGGACAGGGGACTACGAGCAGTACTTC. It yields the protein CASSSGPGTGDYEQYF.

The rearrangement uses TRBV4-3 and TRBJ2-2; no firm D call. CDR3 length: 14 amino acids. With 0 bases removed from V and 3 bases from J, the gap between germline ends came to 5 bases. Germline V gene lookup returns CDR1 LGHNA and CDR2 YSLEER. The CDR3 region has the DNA TGCGCCAGCAGCCAAGAAAGTTACACCGGGGAGCTGTTTTTT. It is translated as CASSQESYTGELFF.

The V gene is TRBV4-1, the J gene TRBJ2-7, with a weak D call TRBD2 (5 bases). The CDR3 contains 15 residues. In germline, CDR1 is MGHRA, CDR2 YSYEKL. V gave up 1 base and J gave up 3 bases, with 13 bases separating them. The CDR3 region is CASSQAGGQNYEQYF. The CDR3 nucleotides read TGCGCCAGCAGCCAAGCAGGCGGGCAGAACTACGAGCAGTACTTC.

CDR3 in amino acids: CASSDREAAYEQYF. The CDR3 DNA sequence: TGCGCCAGCAGCGACAGGGAGGCAGCCTACGAGCAGTACTTC. The V call is TRBV4-1, the J call TRBJ2-7; D perhaps matches TRBD1 (7 bases). The ends were cut back, 5 bases at V and 2 bases at J, with 13 bases in the middle. The CDR3 has 14 residues. CDR1 is MGHRA, CDR2 YSYEKL, per germline.

The CDR3 loop reads CASLATGELFF. Written as DNA, the CDR3 is TGTGCCAGTTTAGCCACCGGGGAGCTGTTTTTT. The chain carries TRBV28 and TRBJ2-2; D is uncertain. V was shortened by 9 bases and J by 4 bases, with 6 bases between the two germline ends. The CDR3 totals 11 residues. The germline gives CDR1 MDHEN, CDR2 SYDVKM.

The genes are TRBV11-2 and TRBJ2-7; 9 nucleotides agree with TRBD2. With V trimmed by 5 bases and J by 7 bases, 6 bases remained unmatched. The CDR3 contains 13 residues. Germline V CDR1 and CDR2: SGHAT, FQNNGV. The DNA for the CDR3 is TGTGCCAGCAGCGTAGCGGGAGAGTGGGAGCAGTACTTC. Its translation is CASSVAGEWEQYF.

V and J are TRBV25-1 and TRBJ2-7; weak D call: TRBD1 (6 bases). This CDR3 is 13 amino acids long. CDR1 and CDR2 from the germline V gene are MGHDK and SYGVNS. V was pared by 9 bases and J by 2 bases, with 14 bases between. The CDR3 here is CASRPRTAYEQYF. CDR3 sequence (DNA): TGTGCCAGTCGCCCGAGGACAGCCTACGAGCAGTACTTC.

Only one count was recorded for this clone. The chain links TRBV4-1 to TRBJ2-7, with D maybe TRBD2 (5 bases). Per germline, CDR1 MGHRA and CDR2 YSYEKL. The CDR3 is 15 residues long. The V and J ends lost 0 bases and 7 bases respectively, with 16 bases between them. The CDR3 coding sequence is TGCGCCAGCAGCCAAGAGCGCAGTCTCTCGGGGGAGCAGTACTTC. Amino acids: CASSQERSLSGEQYF.

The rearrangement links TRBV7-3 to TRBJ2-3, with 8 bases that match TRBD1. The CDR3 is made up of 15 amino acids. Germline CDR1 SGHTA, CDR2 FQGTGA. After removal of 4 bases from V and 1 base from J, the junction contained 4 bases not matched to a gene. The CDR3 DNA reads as TGTGCCAGCAGCTCTGGGGGACAGGGCACAGATACGCAGTATTTT. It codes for CASSSGGQGTDTQYF.

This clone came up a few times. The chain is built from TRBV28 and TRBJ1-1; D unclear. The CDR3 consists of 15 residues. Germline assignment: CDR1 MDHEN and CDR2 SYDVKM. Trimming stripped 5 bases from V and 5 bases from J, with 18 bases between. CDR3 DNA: TGTGCCAGCAGTCCTCCCATGAATCTAGGGACTGAAGCTTTCTTT. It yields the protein CASSPPMNLGTEAFF.

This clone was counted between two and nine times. The CDR3 loop is CASSQYSVDTEAFF. In DNA, the CDR3 is TGCGCCAGCAGCCAATATTCGGTCGACACTGAAGCTTTCTTT. V and J are TRBV4-1 and TRBJ1-1; D gene uncertain. CDR1 and CDR2 from the germline V gene are MGHRA and YSYEKL. V was cut by 2 bases and J by 3 bases, with 10 bases left in between. CDR3 size: 14 residues.

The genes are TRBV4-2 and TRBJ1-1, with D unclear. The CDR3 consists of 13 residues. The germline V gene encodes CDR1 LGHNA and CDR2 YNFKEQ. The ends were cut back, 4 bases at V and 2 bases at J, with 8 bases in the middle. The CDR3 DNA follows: TGTGCCAGCAGCCCGGGAGGTAACACTGAAGCTTTCTTT. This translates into CASSPGGNTEAFF.

In DNA, the CDR3 is TGTGCCAGCAGCCCAGGGGGTTCTCAGCCCCAGCATTTT. Translated, it gives CASSPGGSQPQHF. The chain is built from TRBV7-8 and TRBJ1-5; TRBD1 agrees at 7 bases. The germline V gene has CDR1 SGHVS and CDR2 FQNEAQ. The J segment lost 6 bases and the V segment lost 5 bases, leaving 4 bases of the junction unmatched. The CDR3 sequence is 13 residues long.

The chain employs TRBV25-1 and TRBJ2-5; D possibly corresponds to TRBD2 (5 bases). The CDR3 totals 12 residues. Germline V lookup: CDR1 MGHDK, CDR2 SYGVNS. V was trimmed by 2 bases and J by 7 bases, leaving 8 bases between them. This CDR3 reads CASSEEEVTQYF. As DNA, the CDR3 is TGTGCCAGCAGTGAAGAGGAGGTGACCCAGTACTTC.

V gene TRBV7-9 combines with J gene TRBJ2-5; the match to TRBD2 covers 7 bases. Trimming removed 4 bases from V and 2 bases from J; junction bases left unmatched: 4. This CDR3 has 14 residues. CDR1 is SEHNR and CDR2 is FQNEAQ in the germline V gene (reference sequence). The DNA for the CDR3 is TGTGCCAGCAGCTCCCAACTAGCGCAAGAGACCCAGTACTTC. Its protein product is CASSSQLAQETQYF.

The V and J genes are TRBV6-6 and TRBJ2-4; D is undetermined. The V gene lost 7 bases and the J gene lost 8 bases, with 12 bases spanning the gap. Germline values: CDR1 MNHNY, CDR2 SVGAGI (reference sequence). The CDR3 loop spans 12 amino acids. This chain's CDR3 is CASTALRDIQYF. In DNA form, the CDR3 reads TGTGCCAGCACCGCGCTCAGAGACATTCAGTACTTC.